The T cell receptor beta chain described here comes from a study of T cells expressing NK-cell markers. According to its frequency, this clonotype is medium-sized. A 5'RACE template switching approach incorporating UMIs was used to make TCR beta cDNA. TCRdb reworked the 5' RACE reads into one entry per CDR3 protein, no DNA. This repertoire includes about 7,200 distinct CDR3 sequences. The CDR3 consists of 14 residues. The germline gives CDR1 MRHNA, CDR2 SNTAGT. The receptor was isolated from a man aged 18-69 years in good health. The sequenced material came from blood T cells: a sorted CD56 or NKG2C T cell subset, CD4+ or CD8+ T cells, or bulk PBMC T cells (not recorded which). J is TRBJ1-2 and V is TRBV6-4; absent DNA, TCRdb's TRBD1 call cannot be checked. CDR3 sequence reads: CASSEGTEGYGYTF.